A selection of T cell receptor beta chains follows, all from one sample in a study of T cells in localized non-small cell lung cancer. Here immunoSEQ multiplex PCR was the method, and the copy in TCRdb shows in-frame clones only, minus some. The sample contains about 25,000 clones, about 90% of which appear only once. The material sequenced was peripheral blood, taken before any cancer treatment. The receptors here all came from a woman aged 40-75 years with stage I lung adenocarcinoma. The CDR3 runs from the conserved cysteine through the conserved F or W. D genes are given only for firm matches. The listing skips clone size in some rows; elsewhere it reads once, few, many or a size class.

CDR3aa: CASSYEKGTQPQHF
CDR3nt: TGTGCCAGCAGTTACGAAAAGGGAACCCAGCCCCAGCATTTT
v_gene: TRBV6-5
d_gene: NA
j_gene: TRBJ1-5
abundance: NA

CDR3aa: CASNKWEEQYF
CDR3nt: TGTGCCAGCAACAAGTGGGAAGAGCAGTACTTC
v_gene: TRBV28
d_gene: NA
j_gene: TRBJ2-7
abundance: NA

CDR3aa: CSVERLAGVSEQFF
CDR3nt: TGCAGCGTTGAAAGGCTAGCGGGAGTGAGTGAGCAGTTCTTC
v_gene: TRBV29-1
d_gene: TRBD2
j_gene: TRBJ2-1
abundance: NA

CDR3aa: CSGSAKLRETQYF
CDR3nt: TGCAGCGGCTCTGCTAAGCTTCGTGAGACCCAGTACTTC
v_gene: TRBV29-1
d_gene: NA
j_gene: TRBJ2-5
abundance: NA

CDR3aa: CASSGLIAGAQETQYF
CDR3nt: TGCGCCAGCAGCGGATTAATAGCGGGGGCACAAGAGACCCAGTACTTC
v_gene: TRBV4-1
d_gene: TRBD2
j_gene: TRBJ2-5
abundance: NA

CDR3aa: CASSLGGPGPYNEQFF
CDR3nt: TGTGCCAGCAGCTTGGGGGGACCGGGTCCATACAATGAGCAGTTCTTC
v_gene: TRBV7-8
d_gene: NA
j_gene: TRBJ2-1
abundance: once

CDR3aa: CASSPVATSYNEQFF
CDR3nt: TGTGCCAGCAGTCCTGTGGCGACTTCCTACAATGAGCAGTTCTTC
v_gene: TRBV7-9
d_gene: NA
j_gene: TRBJ2-1
abundance: NA

CDR3aa: CASSRTGQGDYYGYTF
CDR3nt: TGTGCCAGCAGCCGTACGGGACAGGGCGACTATTATGGCTACACCTTC
v_gene: TRBV9
d_gene: TRBD1
j_gene: TRBJ1-2
abundance: NA

CDR3aa: CASSLDLSQETQYF
CDR3nt: TGCGCCAGCAGCTTGGACCTCTCGCAAGAGACCCAGTACTTC
v_gene: TRBV5-1
d_gene: NA
j_gene: TRBJ2-5
abundance: NA

CDR3aa: CASSLLGREQFF
CDR3nt: TGTGCCAGCAGCTTACTGGGCCGAGAGCAGTTCTTC
v_gene: TRBV7-8
d_gene: NA
j_gene: TRBJ2-1
abundance: NA

CDR3aa: CASSGRGGDTQYF
CDR3nt: TGCGCCAGCTCTGGGCGAGGGGGTGATACGCAGTATTTT
v_gene: TRBV10-1
d_gene: NA
j_gene: TRBJ2-3
abundance: NA

CDR3aa: CASSVGDSEETQYF
CDR3nt: TGTGCCAGCAGCGTGGGGGACAGCGAAGAGACCCAGTACTTC
v_gene: TRBV6-1
d_gene: TRBD1
j_gene: TRBJ2-5
abundance: NA

CDR3aa: CASRRVRDSLEKLFF
CDR3nt: TGTGCCAGCAGGAGAGTCCGGGACAGTCTAGAAAAACTGTTTTTT
v_gene: TRBV27
d_gene: TRBD1
j_gene: TRBJ1-4
abundance: NA

CDR3aa: CASSPTSGTSKNEQFF
CDR3nt: TGTGCCAGCAGCCCAACCTCCGGGACTAGCAAAAATGAGCAGTTCTTC
v_gene: TRBV7-9
d_gene: TRBD2
j_gene: TRBJ2-1
abundance: NA

CDR3aa: CASSSVAGGPEETQYF
CDR3nt: TGCGCCAGCAGCAGCGTCGCGGGAGGGCCAGAAGAGACCCAGTACTTC
v_gene: TRBV5-1
d_gene: TRBD2
j_gene: TRBJ2-5
abundance: NA

CDR3aa: CASSFSLTKRGSYEQYF
CDR3nt: TGTGCCAGCAGCTTTAGCCTCACGAAGCGGGGCTCCTACGAGCAGTACTTC
v_gene: TRBV5-5
d_gene: TRBD2
j_gene: TRBJ2-7
abundance: NA

CDR3aa: CASSAGTGGSYEQYF
CDR3nt: TGTGCCAGCAGCGCCGGGACAGGGGGCTCCTACGAGCAGTACTTC
v_gene: TRBV6-1
d_gene: TRBD1
j_gene: TRBJ2-7
abundance: NA

CDR3aa: CASSLGGYNEQFF
CDR3nt: TGTGCCAGTAGCCTAGGGGGGTACAATGAGCAGTTCTTC
v_gene: TRBV19
d_gene: NA
j_gene: TRBJ2-1
abundance: NA

CDR3aa: CASSHGRTYNQPQHF
CDR3nt: TGTGCCTCTAGTCATGGCAGGACGTACAATCAGCCCCAGCATTTT
v_gene: TRBV19
d_gene: NA
j_gene: TRBJ1-5
abundance: NA

CDR3aa: CASSTRTDNEQFF
CDR3nt: TGTGCCAGCAGCACCCGGACAGACAATGAGCAGTTCTTC
v_gene: TRBV9
d_gene: NA
j_gene: TRBJ2-1
abundance: NA

CDR3aa: CASSDGQMRGYTF
CDR3nt: TGCGCCAGCAGTGACGGACAAATGCGCGGCTACACCTTC
v_gene: TRBV10-1
d_gene: NA
j_gene: TRBJ1-2
abundance: NA

CDR3aa: CASSKTSGSFDEQFF
CDR3nt: TGTGCCAGTAGTAAGACTAGCGGGAGCTTCGATGAGCAGTTCTTC
v_gene: TRBV19
d_gene: TRBD2
j_gene: TRBJ2-1
abundance: NA

CDR3aa: CSVAVALNYEQYF
CDR3nt: TGCAGCGTTGCGGTAGCGTTGAACTACGAGCAGTACTTC
v_gene: TRBV29-1
d_gene: NA
j_gene: TRBJ2-7
abundance: NA

CDR3aa: CASSEGEYGYTF
CDR3nt: TGTGCCAGCAGCGAGGGCGAATATGGCTACACCTTC
v_gene: TRBV28
d_gene: NA
j_gene: TRBJ1-2
abundance: NA

CDR3aa: CASSHGLAGVHEPYNEQFF
CDR3nt: TGTGCCAGCAGCCATGGACTAGCGGGAGTTCATGAACCTTACAATGAGCAGTTCTTC
v_gene: TRBV16
d_gene: TRBD2
j_gene: TRBJ2-1
abundance: NA

CDR3aa: CASKEAGNQETQYF
CDR3nt: TGTGCCAGCAAGGAGGCAGGGAACCAAGAGACCCAGTACTTC
v_gene: TRBV28
d_gene: NA
j_gene: TRBJ2-5
abundance: NA

CDR3aa: CASSVAVESGANVLTF
CDR3nt: TGTGCCAGCAGCGTAGCGGTAGAATCTGGGGCCAACGTCCTGACTTTC
v_gene: TRBV9
d_gene: NA
j_gene: TRBJ2-6
abundance: NA

CDR3aa: CASSYSGGAGNQPQHF
CDR3nt: TGTGCCAGCAGTTACAGCGGGGGCGCAGGCAATCAGCCCCAGCATTTT
v_gene: TRBV6-6
d_gene: NA
j_gene: TRBJ1-5
abundance: NA

CDR3aa: CASSPHTPEGDTQYF
CDR3nt: TGTGCCAGCAGCCCTCACACCCCCGAGGGGGATACGCAGTATTTT
v_gene: TRBV28
d_gene: NA
j_gene: TRBJ2-3
abundance: NA

CDR3aa: CASSLPRGETQYF
CDR3nt: TGCGCCAGCAGCTTGCCCAGAGGCGAGACCCAGTACTTC
v_gene: TRBV5-1
d_gene: NA
j_gene: TRBJ2-5
abundance: NA

CDR3aa: CASSYRRVVGGSAYNEQFF
CDR3nt: TGTGCCAGTAGTTATAGACGGGTGGTGGGCGGGAGCGCCTACAATGAGCAGTTCTTC
v_gene: TRBV19
d_gene: TRBD2
j_gene: TRBJ2-1
abundance: NA

CDR3aa: CASSLGREWGNEQFF
CDR3nt: TGTGCCAGCAGCTTGGGGCGGGAGTGGGGCAATGAGCAGTTCTTC
v_gene: TRBV5-4
d_gene: TRBD2
j_gene: TRBJ2-1
abundance: NA

CDR3aa: CASSFGGTRPYEQYF
CDR3nt: TGCGCCAGCAGCTTTGGGGGGACTCGCCCCTACGAGCAGTACTTC
v_gene: TRBV5-1
d_gene: NA
j_gene: TRBJ2-7
abundance: few

CDR3aa: CASSQDLWRGLEETQYF
CDR3nt: TGCGCCAGCAGCCAAGATCTGTGGCGGGGGCTGGAAGAGACCCAGTACTTC
v_gene: TRBV4-1
d_gene: NA
j_gene: TRBJ2-5
abundance: NA

CDR3aa: CASSFQQGYEQYF
CDR3nt: TGTGCCAGCAGCTTCCAACAGGGCTACGAGCAGTACTTC
v_gene: TRBV7-2
d_gene: NA
j_gene: TRBJ2-7
abundance: NA

CDR3aa: CASSQSFLGQGAAGELFF
CDR3nt: TGTGCCAGCAGCCAATCCTTCCTGGGACAGGGGGCCGCCGGGGAGCTGTTTTTT
v_gene: TRBV11-3
d_gene: TRBD1
j_gene: TRBJ2-2
abundance: few

CDR3aa: CASAVIRDIQYF
CDR3nt: TGTGCCAGCGCCGTAATTCGGGACATTCAGTACTTC
v_gene: TRBV7-9
d_gene: NA
j_gene: TRBJ2-4
abundance: NA

CDR3aa: CATSRSWGEHVEKLFF
CDR3nt: TGTGCCACCAGCAGATCCTGGGGGGAGCATGTCGAAAAACTGTTTTTT
v_gene: TRBV15
d_gene: NA
j_gene: TRBJ1-4
abundance: NA

CDR3aa: CASSPTKGRGWTEAFF
CDR3nt: TGCGCCAGCAGCCCAACTAAAGGGCGGGGTTGGACTGAAGCTTTCTTT
v_gene: TRBV4-1
d_gene: NA
j_gene: TRBJ1-1
abundance: NA

CDR3aa: CASSTDGTGELFF
CDR3nt: TGTGCCAGTAGTACGGACGGGACCGGGGAGCTGTTTTTT
v_gene: TRBV19
d_gene: NA
j_gene: TRBJ2-2
abundance: NA

CDR3aa: CASSATSRTYEQYF
CDR3nt: TGTGCCAGCAGCGCGACTAGTCGTACCTACGAGCAGTACTTC
v_gene: TRBV9
d_gene: NA
j_gene: TRBJ2-7
abundance: NA

CDR3aa: CASSQDPGLNSPLHF
CDR3nt: TGCGCCAGCAGCCAAGATCCAGGGCTGAATTCACCCCTCCACTTT
v_gene: TRBV4-1
d_gene: NA
j_gene: TRBJ1-6
abundance: once

CDR3aa: CASSSTGELFF
CDR3nt: TGTGCCAGCAGCAGCACCGGGGAGCTGTTTTTT
v_gene: TRBV7-3
d_gene: NA
j_gene: TRBJ2-2
abundance: NA

CDR3aa: CASSRQDWSSAKNIQYF
CDR3nt: TGCGCCAGCAGTAGACAGGATTGGTCCTCGGCCAAAAACATTCAGTACTTC
v_gene: TRBV4-1
d_gene: NA
j_gene: TRBJ2-4
abundance: once

CDR3aa: CASSQARTTGQQYF
CDR3nt: TGCGCCAGCAGCCAAGCTCGGACTACGGGGCAGCAGTACTTC
v_gene: TRBV4-1
d_gene: NA
j_gene: TRBJ2-7
abundance: NA

CDR3aa: CASSSPRGRRGPPNQPQHF
CDR3nt: TGTGCCAGCAGCTCTCCCCGAGGGAGACGGGGGCCTCCAAATCAGCCCCAGCATTTT
v_gene: TRBV28
d_gene: NA
j_gene: TRBJ1-5
abundance: once

CDR3aa: CATSRAQGAYYEQYF
CDR3nt: TGTGCCACCAGCAGAGCCCAGGGGGCTTACTACGAGCAGTACTTC
v_gene: TRBV15
d_gene: TRBD1
j_gene: TRBJ2-7
abundance: NA

CDR3aa: CASSQILGGNIQYF
CDR3nt: TGCGCCAGCAGCCAAATACTAGGAGGGAACATTCAGTACTTC
v_gene: TRBV4-1
d_gene: NA
j_gene: TRBJ2-4
abundance: few

CDR3aa: CASSDGRLAGSYEQYF
CDR3nt: TGTGCCAGCAGCGACGGGCGACTAGCGGGTTCCTACGAGCAGTACTTC
v_gene: TRBV5-4
d_gene: TRBD2
j_gene: TRBJ2-7
abundance: NA

CDR3aa: CASSREVNQPQHF
CDR3nt: TGTGCCAGCAGTCGTGAAGTCAATCAGCCCCAGCATTTT
v_gene: TRBV6-1
d_gene: NA
j_gene: TRBJ1-5
abundance: NA

CDR3aa: CASSLDPGGTTGELFF
CDR3nt: TGTGCCAGCAGCTTAGATCCAGGGGGGACCACCGGGGAGCTGTTTTTT
v_gene: TRBV7-9
d_gene: NA
j_gene: TRBJ2-2
abundance: NA

CDR3aa: CASSFSGTAGNTIYF
CDR3nt: TGTGCCAGCAGTTTCTCCGGGACAGCTGGAAACACCATATATTTT
v_gene: TRBV28
d_gene: TRBD1
j_gene: TRBJ1-3
abundance: once